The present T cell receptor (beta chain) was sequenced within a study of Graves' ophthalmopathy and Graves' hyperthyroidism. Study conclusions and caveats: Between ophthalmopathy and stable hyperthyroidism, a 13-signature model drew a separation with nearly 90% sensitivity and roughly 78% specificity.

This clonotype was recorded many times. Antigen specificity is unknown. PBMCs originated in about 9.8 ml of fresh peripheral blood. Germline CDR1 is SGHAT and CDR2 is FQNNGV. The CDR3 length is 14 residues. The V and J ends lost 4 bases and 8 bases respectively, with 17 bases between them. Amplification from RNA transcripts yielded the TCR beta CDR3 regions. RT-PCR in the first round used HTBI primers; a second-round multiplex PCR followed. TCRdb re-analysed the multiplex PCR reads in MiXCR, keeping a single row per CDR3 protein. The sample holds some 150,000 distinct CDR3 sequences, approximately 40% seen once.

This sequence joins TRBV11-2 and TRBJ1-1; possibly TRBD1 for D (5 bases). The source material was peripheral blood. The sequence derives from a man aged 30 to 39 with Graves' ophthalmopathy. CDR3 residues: CASSWRGGGYEAFF. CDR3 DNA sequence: TGTGCCAGCAGCTGGAGAGGTGGGGGTTACGAAGCTTTCTTT.